This T cell receptor beta chain came from a study of blood T cell repertoires in COVID-19. Authors' processing steps: Reference gene primers were amplified, and this amplification served to estimate nucleated cell counts. The assay was immunoSEQ multiplex PCR, and TCRdb's table has in-frame clones only and misses some. The DNA was the basis for D and trimming; V, J and clone size are from that table. Of 200,000 to 300,000 clones in the sample, 80% to 90% were seen once. There are 15 residues in the CDR3. V dropped 2 bases and J dropped 8 bases, with 16 bases sitting between them. Germline assignment: CDR1 MNHEY and CDR2 SVGEGT.

The J gene is TRBJ1-5, the V gene TRBV6-2 or TRBV6-3; tentative D call: TRBD1 (6 bases). Sequencing was carried out using peripheral blood. The receptor was derived from a man aged 55 to 70 with acute or convalescent COVID-19. CDR3 in DNA: TGTGCCAGCAGTTACCCGGCAGGGGTGGACGAGCCCCAGCATTTT. Its translation is CASSYPAGVDEPQHF.